Shown below are 21 T cell receptor beta chains from a single sample sequenced in a study of CD8+ T cells in alopecia areata. Sequencing used cDNA as its template, made by extracting RNA and reverse transcribing it. Libraries were prepared by immunoSEQ multiplex PCR; TCRdb keeps only in-frame clonotypes and omits some of them. The top ten hold approximately 16% of the sample, which has 180,000 or so clones, about three fifths seen once. Noted treatment: oral pan-JAK inhibitor, 5-10 mg twice daily. This specimen consisted of CD4+ T cells sorted from blood, obtained at approximately week 55, from a patient treated with tofacitinib. These receptors all stem from a human donor with alopecia areata.

As for this clone: Other DNA sequences in the sample encode the same CDR3. The chain employs TRBV5-6 and TRBJ2-5, with 7 positions matching TRBD1. This CDR3 spans 14 amino acids. Germline V CDR1 and CDR2: SGHDT, YYEEEE. Losses at the gene ends were 0 bases for V and 2 bases for J; bases not matched to a gene: 1. CDR3 region: CASSLGDRQETQYF. CDR3 DNA sequence: TGTGCCAGCAGCTTGGGGGACAGACAAGAGACCCAGTACTTC.

This clone was observed at least ten times. J is TRBJ2-2 and V is TRBV19, with TRBD1 matching 8 bases. The CDR3 length is 13 residues. CDR1 is LNHDA and CDR2 is SQIVND in the germline V gene (reference sequence). V shed 9 bases and J 4 bases; nucleotides not matched to a gene: 4. CDR3 amino acids: CASDRGPTGELFF. CDR3 sequence (DNA): TGTGCCAGCGACAGGGGTCCCACCGGGGAGCTGTTTTTT. The variable domain in full, completed from reference TRBV19 and TRBJ2-2, reads DGGITQSPKYLFRKEGQNVTLSCEQNLNHDAMYWYRQDPGQGLRLIYYSQIVNDFQKGDIAEGYSVSREKKESFPLTVTSAQKNPTAFYLCASDRGPTGELFFGEGSRLTVL.

A few counts support this clone. This rearrangement joins TRBV30 to TRBJ2-6; D remains unclear. This CDR3 spans 15 amino acids. V was trimmed by 5 bases and J by 0 bases, leaving 11 bases between them. From germline, CDR1 is GTSNPN and CDR2 SVGIG (reference sequence). CDR3 amino acids: CAWGERASGANVLTF. The CDR3 DNA follows: TGTGCCTGGGGGGAAAGGGCCTCTGGGGCCAACGTCCTGACTTTC.

For the CDR3, the DNA is TGTGCCTGGAGTGGAGCGGGGGACTACGAGCAGTACTTC. It is translated as CAWSGAGDYEQYF. The rearrangement uses TRBV30 and TRBJ2-7, with 8 bases fitting TRBD2. The J segment lost 3 bases and the V segment lost 1 base, leaving 2 bases of the junction unmatched. Germline V gene sequence: CDR1 GTSNPN, CDR2 SVGIG (reference sequence). The length of the CDR3 is 13 residues.

In its sample, this clone was seen many times. The chain joins TRBV5-1 to TRBJ2-7, with 7 bases matching TRBD1. Germline CDR1 reads SGHRS; CDR2 reads YFSETQ. Germline trimming cut 4 bases from V and 7 bases from J; bases unmatched to any gene: 5. The CDR3 has 12 amino acids. This chain's CDR3 is CASSKQGREQYF. The DNA for the CDR3 is TGCGCCAGCAGCAAACAGGGGAGAGAGCAGTACTTC.

J is TRBJ2-5 and V is TRBV9, with D perhaps given as TRBD1 or TRBD2 (5 bases each). The CDR3 is made up of 14 amino acids. V shed 0 bases and J shed 5 bases, with 11 bases lying between them. Germline-derived CDR1 and CDR2 are SGDLS and YYNGEE. As DNA, the CDR3 is TGTGCCAGCAGCGTAGCCCCAGGGACGGAGACCCAGTACTTC. Residues: CASSVAPGTETQYF.

This clone has only a few counts. The CDR3 protein is CASRLTGPSYEQYF. CDR3 nucleotides: TGTGCCAGCAGGTTGACAGGACCCTCCTACGAGCAGTACTTC. This sequence joins TRBV6-5 and TRBJ2-7, with a weak D call TRBD1 (6 bases). V gave up 6 bases and J gave up 0 bases, with 12 bases separating them. There are 14 residues in the CDR3. Germline values: CDR1 MNHEY, CDR2 SVGAGI.

This clone was seen only a few times. The chain employs TRBV30 and TRBJ1-6; D is ambiguous. Trimming removed 4 bases at V and 0 bases at J, with 4 bases between. CDR3 size: 13 residues. The germline V gene has CDR1 GTSNPN and CDR2 SVGIG (reference sequence). The CDR3 sequence: CAWMSSYNSPLHF. The CDR3 coding sequence is TGTGCCTGGATGAGCTCCTATAATTCACCCCTCCACTTT.

This clone came up a few times. V gene TRBV6-1 combines with J gene TRBJ1-2; D call uncertain. The CDR3 runs 11 residues. Per germline, CDR1 MNHNS and CDR2 SASEGT. V shed 5 bases and J shed 2 bases, with 3 bases lying between them. The CDR3 DNA reads TGTGCCAGCAGTCCGAACTATGGCTACACCTTC. It yields the protein CASSPNYGYTF.

The chain employs TRBV7-2 and TRBJ2-7, with TRBD1 matching 9 bases. Germline V gene lookup returns CDR1 SGHTA and CDR2 FQGNSA. The J segment lost 2 bases and the V segment lost 5 bases, leaving 10 bases of the junction unmatched. The CDR3 runs 16 residues. CDR3 amino acids: CASSPATGTGTYEQYF. The CDR3, as DNA: TGTGCCAGCAGCCCCGCAACCGGGACAGGGACCTACGAGCAGTACTTC.

This clone was recorded a few times. This rearrangement joins TRBV7-9 to TRBJ1-2; 8 bases line up with TRBD1. The V gene end was trimmed by 3 bases and the J gene end by 1 base; junction bases not matched to a gene: 4. This CDR3 comprises 15 residues. Germline V gene sequence: CDR1 SEHNR, CDR2 FQNEAQ (reference sequence). The CDR3 loop reads CASSFGTGLNYGYTF. CDR3 nucleotides: TGTGCCAGCAGCTTCGGGACAGGACTTAACTATGGCTACACCTTC.

V gene TRBV29-1 combines with J gene TRBJ2-7; D possibly matches TRBD1 or TRBD2 (5 bases each). Deletions cut 4 bases from V and 2 bases from J, with 18 bases between. Germline V CDR1 and CDR2: SQVTM, ANQGSEA. The CDR3 loop spans 15 amino acids. The CDR3 DNA reads as TGCAGCGTTGCCGTGGGGACCGCCTCCCCCTACGAGCAGTACTTC. As protein: CSVAVGTASPYEQYF.

This clone was found a few times. The rearrangement links TRBV7-9 to TRBJ2-1; D gene unclear. Germline assignment: CDR1 SEHNR and CDR2 FQNEAQ (reference sequence). V shed 7 bases and J shed 7 bases, with 11 bases lying between them. CDR3 size: 12 residues. CDR3 nucleotide sequence: TGTGCCAGCAAAGATCTAACGAATGAGCAGTTCTTC. Protein sequence: CASKDLTNEQFF.

The chain couples TRBV9 to TRBJ2-7; a weak D match, TRBD1 (6 bases). The germline V gene encodes CDR1 SGDLS and CDR2 YYNGEE. This CDR3 region has 14 residues. V was cut by 4 bases and J by 0 bases, with 11 bases left in between. CDR3: CASSPRTDSYEQYF. CDR3 sequence (DNA): TGTGCCAGCAGCCCGCGGACAGACTCCTACGAGCAGTACTTC. Together with reference TRBV9 and TRBJ2-7, the CDR3 gives the full variable domain: DSGVTQTPKHLITATGQRVTLRCSPRSGDLSVYWYQQSLDQGLQFLIQYYNGEERAKGNILERFSAQQFPDLHSELNLSSLELGDSALYFCASSPRTDSYEQYFGPGTRLTVT.

This clone was seen a handful of times. V usage is TRBV5-1 and J usage is TRBJ1-2; a weak D match, TRBD1 (6 bases). Germline CDR1 and CDR2: SGHRS and YFSETQ. The CDR3 spans 14 residues. V was trimmed by 2 bases and J by 5 bases, leaving 13 bases between them. The CDR3 spells CASSLSTGEYGYTF. CDR3 DNA: TGCGCCAGCAGCTTATCGACAGGAGAGTATGGCTACACCTTC. Together with reference TRBV5-1 and TRBJ1-2, the CDR3 gives the full variable domain: KAGVTQTPRYLIKTRGQQVTLSCSPISGHRSVSWYQQTPGQGLQFLFEYFSETQRNKGNFPGRFSGRQFSNSRSEMNVSTLELGDSALYLCASSLSTGEYGYTFGSGTRLTVV.

The CDR3 here is CASSARRGGTDTQYF. The CDR3 DNA is TGTGCCAGCAGCGCCCGAAGGGGGGGTACAGATACGCAGTATTTT. The V call is TRBV9, the J call TRBJ2-3; D perhaps matches TRBD2 (7 bases). Germline lookup yields CDR1 SGDLS and CDR2 YYNGEE. V dropped 3 bases and J dropped 3 bases, with 14 bases sitting between them. The length of the CDR3 is 15 residues.

CDR3 bases: TGCGCCAGCAGCCTTGAGGACAGCTCATCCTACGAGCAGTACTTC. Translation gives CASSLEDSSSYEQYF. V is TRBV5-1 and J is TRBJ2-7, with a weak D call TRBD1 (6 bases). Trimming removed 4 bases from V and 1 base from J, with 15 bases in between. The CDR3 is made up of 15 amino acids. Germline lookup yields CDR1 SGHRS and CDR2 YFSETQ.

The table lists this clone with a few counts. The chain has TRBV19 and TRBJ2-2; perhaps D is TRBD1 or TRBD2 (5 bases each). Germline CDR1 is LNHDA and CDR2 is SQIVND (reference sequence). V shed 3 bases and J shed 7 bases, with 15 bases lying between them. The CDR3 is 15 amino acids. Here the CDR3 DNA reads TGTGCCAGTAGTATCATGGGGACCCGTAGCGGGGAGCTGTTTTTT. This codes for CASSIMGTRSGELFF.

The CDR3 DNA reads TGTGCCAGCTCACCCCGGGTCCGGGAGGCTAATGAAAAACTGTTTTTT. This gives the protein CASSPRVREANEKLFF. The gene calls are TRBV18 and TRBJ1-4; no clear D. Per the germline V gene, CDR1 is KGHSH and CDR2 is LQKENI. The CDR3 is 16 amino acids. Trimming shortened V by 3 bases and J by 3 bases, and 14 bases separated the two germline ends.

V is TRBV29-1 and J is TRBJ1-2; D is possibly TRBD1 (6 bases). This CDR3 has 14 residues. V was cut by 5 bases and J by 4 bases, with 17 bases left in between. Germline V gene sequence: CDR1 SQVTM, CDR2 ANQGSEA. The CDR3 is CSVRLSGAGYGYTF. The CDR3 region has the DNA TGCAGCGTTCGGCTGTCGGGGGCGGGCTATGGCTACACCTTC.

This sequence joins TRBV18 and TRBJ2-1; D uncertain. V gave up 6 bases and J gave up 2 bases, with 14 bases separating them. The CDR3 runs 15 residues. Germline lookup yields CDR1 KGHSH and CDR2 LQKENI. CDR3 DNA sequence: TGTGCCAGCTCGCCTACACCTACCCCCTACAATGAGCAGTTCTTC. Translated, it gives CASSPTPTPYNEQFF.